Below are 20 T cell receptor beta chains sequenced from a single sample in a study of CXCR3-negative and CXCR3-positive naive CD8 T cells (dated by TCRdb to between 2017 and 2020). On the study overall, not on this receptor specifically: TRB CDR3s from CXCR3-positive naive cells showed higher hydrophobicity (lower Kidera factor 4), lower energy, and higher strength and volume indices than CXCR3-negative naive cells.

No antigens are known for them. The data were produced on a NextSeq 550. The Human TCR Profiling Kit (MiLaboratory) was used to make UMI-labeled 5' RACE TRB cDNA libraries. The reads underwent TCRdb reprocessing, giving one record for each CDR3 protein sequence and no DNA. This sample's table lists approximately 90,000 distinct CDR3 sequences. Around 0.53% of the sample is held by the ten biggest clonotypes. The specimen sequenced was naive CXCR3+ CD8+ T cells from blood. This specimen's cell subset or site label, interpreted: CD45RO-CCR7+CD27+CD95- naive CD8+ T cells expressing CXCR3 (TNR3+). These receptors all come from a human donor in good health. Some clones in this sample may be carry-over from other donors' samples.

The J gene is TRBJ2-5, the V gene TRBV29-1; the TCRdb call, TRBD1, lacks DNA for checking. The CDR3 loop spans 15 amino acids. Germline V lookup: CDR1 SQVTM, CDR2 ANQGSEA. The CDR3 loop reads CSVEPTRGRAETQYF.

The V call is TRBV5-1, the J call TRBJ2-2. Germline-derived CDR1 and CDR2 are SGHRS and YFSETQ. The CDR3 covers 15 residues. This chain's CDR3 is CASSLKQANTGELFF.

This chain joins TRBV28 and TRBJ2-1; TCRdb names TRBD1, which stays unverified in the absence of DNA. This CDR3 region has 12 residues. The germline V gene has CDR1 MDHEN and CDR2 SYDVKM. CDR3 residues: CASSYRSNEQFF.

The chain is built from TRBV15 and TRBJ2-7; checking the TCRdb D call of TRBD1 is not possible without DNA. The CDR3 loop spans 16 amino acids. The V gene's germline CDR1 is LNHNV and CDR2 YYDKDF (reference sequence). CDR3 loop: CATSRSRDTTLGEQYF.

The chain recombines TRBV9 with TRBJ2-4; TCRdb gives TRBD1 as the D gene, but with no DNA this cannot be confirmed. The V gene's germline CDR1 is SGDLS and CDR2 YYNGEE. This CDR3 contains 14 residues. This chain's CDR3 is CASSPRDRGYIQYF.

The genes are TRBV7-9 and TRBJ2-1; TCRdb proposes TRBD1, but this gene call is untestable without DNA. This CDR3 is 17 amino acids long. Germline V lookup: CDR1 SEHNR, CDR2 FQNEAQ (reference sequence). CDR3: CASSFAPPVPAENEQFF.

This sequence joins TRBV6-5 and TRBJ2-4. Germline loops: CDR1 MNHEY, CDR2 SVGAGI. The CDR3 contains 13 residues. The CDR3 region is CASSLGAKNIQYF.

This chain joins TRBV7-6 and TRBJ1-1; TCRdb designates TRBD1, a call that cannot be tested without DNA. The CDR3 length is 14 residues. The germline V gene has CDR1 SGHVS and CDR2 FNYEAQ. This CDR3 is CASSSGSTNTEAFF.

The CDR3 sequence is CASSLGDEKLFF. The chain recombines TRBV7-9 with TRBJ1-4. This CDR3 is 12 amino acids long. Germline lookup yields CDR1 SEHNR and CDR2 FQNEAQ (reference sequence).

The gene calls are TRBV27 and TRBJ1-3; TCRdb indicates TRBD1, and absent DNA this call remains unverified. CDR1 and CDR2 from the germline V gene are MNHEY and SMNVEV (reference sequence). This CDR3 has 16 amino acids. CDR3 loop: CASSPAGQQKGNTIYF.

This rearrangement joins TRBV12-3 or TRBV12-4 to TRBJ2-7; TCRdb names TRBD1, which stays unverified in the absence of DNA. The CDR3 length is 13 residues. The CDR3 spells CASGLSPLSEQYF.

The V gene is TRBV7-2, the J gene TRBJ1-1; the D call of TRBD1 rests on TCRdb alone, since no DNA is present to check it. The germline V gene encodes CDR1 SGHTA and CDR2 FQGNSA. The CDR3 totals 14 residues. The CDR3 spells CASSLTGQGPEAFF.

V is TRBV6-2 or TRBV6-3 and J is TRBJ2-2. The CDR3 spans 12 residues. The germline CDR1 and CDR2 sequences are MNHEY and SVGEGT. CDR3 protein: CASSFLAGELFF.

V and J are TRBV12-3 or TRBV12-4 and TRBJ2-7; TCRdb's D call, TRBD2, is unchecked because there is no DNA. The CDR3 length is 13 residues. The CDR3 here is CASSLSIPREQYF.

V and J are TRBV3-1 and TRBJ2-5; the D call from TCRdb, TRBD1, cannot be confirmed without DNA. The CDR3 consists of 16 residues. The germline gives CDR1 LGHDT, CDR2 YNNKEL (reference sequence). CDR3 sequence reads: CASSPGRGAGGETQYF.

This chain uses TRBV20-1 with TRBJ1-2; TCRdb's D call of TRBD1 is untestable without DNA. Looked up from germline, CDR1 is DFQATT and CDR2 is SNEGSKA (reference sequence). The CDR3 runs 15 residues. The CDR3 here is CSARDREGQNYGYTF.

The chain uses TRBV20-1 and TRBJ2-1; TCRdb returns TRBD2, unconfirmable since there is no DNA. The CDR3 has 13 amino acids. Per germline, CDR1 DFQATT and CDR2 SNEGSKA (reference sequence). The CDR3 loop reads CSARIGLTSVQFF.

The chain recombines TRBV6-2 or TRBV6-3 with TRBJ2-1; the D gene TCRdb calls, TRBD1, cannot be checked with no DNA. Germline V CDR1 and CDR2: MNHEY, SVGEGT. The CDR3 is 15 amino acids. CDR3 sequence: CASSAGTGYYNEQFF.

The V and J genes are TRBV29-1 and TRBJ1-2; as DNA is missing, the TRBD1 call by TCRdb cannot be tested. Germline CDR1 is SQVTM and CDR2 is ANQGSEA. The CDR3 extends over 15 amino acids. CDR3 sequence reads: CSVEGTGDRNYGYTF.

V is TRBV12-3 or TRBV12-4 and J is TRBJ1-2; without DNA, the TCRdb call of TRBD1 cannot be checked. This CDR3 has 18 residues. The CDR3 reads CASSLLGGIGRTGYGYTF.